The sequence of this TCR beta chain was determined in a study of T cell repertoires in cytomegalovirus infection. In this sample, this clonotype turned up a few times. TCRdb reanalysed the reads using MiXCR and keeps one entry per CDR3 protein. The sample consists of 230,000 or so distinct CDR3 sequences, approximately 17% of them appearing once. This CDR3 has 16 amino acids. Germline V gene sequence: CDR1 MDHEN, CDR2 SYDVKM. V lost 3 bases, J lost 0 bases, and 11 bases lay in between. The J gene is TRBJ1-4, the V gene TRBV28; D remains unclear. This clonotype was obtained from a human donor in good health (CMV status not recorded). Some clones in this sample may be carry-over from other donors' samples. The material sequenced was CD8+ T cells from PBMCs. The CDR3 DNA is TGTGCCAGCAGTTTTGGGAACAGCGCAACTAATGAAAAACTGTTTTTT. Protein: CASSFGNSATNEKLFF.